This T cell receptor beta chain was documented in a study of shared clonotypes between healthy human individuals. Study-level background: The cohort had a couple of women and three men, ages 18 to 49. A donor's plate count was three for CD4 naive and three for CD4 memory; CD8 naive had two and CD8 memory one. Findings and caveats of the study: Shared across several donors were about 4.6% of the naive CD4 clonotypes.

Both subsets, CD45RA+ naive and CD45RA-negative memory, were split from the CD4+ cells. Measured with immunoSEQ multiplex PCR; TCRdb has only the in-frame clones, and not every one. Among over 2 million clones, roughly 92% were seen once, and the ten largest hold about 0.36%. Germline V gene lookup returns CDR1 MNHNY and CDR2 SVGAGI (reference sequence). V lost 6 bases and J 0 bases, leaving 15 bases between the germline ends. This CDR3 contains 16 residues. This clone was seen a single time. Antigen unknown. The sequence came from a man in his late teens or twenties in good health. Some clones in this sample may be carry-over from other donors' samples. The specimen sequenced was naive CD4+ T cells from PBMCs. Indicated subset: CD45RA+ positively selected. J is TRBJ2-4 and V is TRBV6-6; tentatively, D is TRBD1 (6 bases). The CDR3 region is CASRRQDTLAKNIQYF. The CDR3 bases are TGTGCCAGCAGAAGACAGGACACCCTAGCCAAAAACATTCAGTACTTC.